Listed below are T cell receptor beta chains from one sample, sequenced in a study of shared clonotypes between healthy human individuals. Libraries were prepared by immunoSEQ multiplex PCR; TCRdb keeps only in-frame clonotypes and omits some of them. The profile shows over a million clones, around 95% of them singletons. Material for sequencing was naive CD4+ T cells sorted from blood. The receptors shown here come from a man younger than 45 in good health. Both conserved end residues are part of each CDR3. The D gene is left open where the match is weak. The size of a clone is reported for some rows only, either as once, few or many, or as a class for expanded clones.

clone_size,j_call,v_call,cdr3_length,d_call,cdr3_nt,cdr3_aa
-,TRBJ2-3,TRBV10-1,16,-,TGCGCCAGCAGTCACACAGGGAGAGGGAGCACAGATACGCAGTATTTT,CASSHTGRGSTDTQYF
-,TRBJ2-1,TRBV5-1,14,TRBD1,TGCGCCAGCGGGTTACAGGGGGCTGACAATGAGCAGTTCTTC,CASGLQGADNEQFF
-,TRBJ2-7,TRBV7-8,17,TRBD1,TGTGCCAGCAGCTTAGTCTCAGGGGCAGGGGGACCCTACGAGCAGTACTTC,CASSLVSGAGGPYEQYF
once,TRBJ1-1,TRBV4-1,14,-,TGCGCCAGCAGCCAAGCCGGGGGCCTGCATGAAGCTTTCTTT,CASSQAGGLHEAFF
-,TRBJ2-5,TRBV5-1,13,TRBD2,TGCGCCAGCAGCGGGGGGGAAAAAGAGACCCAGTACTTC,CASSGGEKETQYF
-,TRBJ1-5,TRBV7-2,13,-,TGTGCCAGCAGCTTAGAAGCTGCTCAGCCCCAGCATTTT,CASSLEAAQPQHF
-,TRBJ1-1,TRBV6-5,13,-,TGTGCCAGCAGTTACTCATCATTGATCGGAGCTTTCTTT,CASSYSSLIGAFF
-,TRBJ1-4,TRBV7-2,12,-,TGTGCCAGCAGCTTGCGAAATGAAAAACTGTTTTTT,CASSLRNEKLFF
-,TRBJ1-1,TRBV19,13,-,TGTGCCAGTAGTATAAAGGCTTGGACTGAAGCTTTCTTT,CASSIKAWTEAFF
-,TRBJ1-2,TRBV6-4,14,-,TGTGCCAGCAGTCCCGGGACGGACGGCTATGGCTACACCTTC,CASSPGTDGYGYTF
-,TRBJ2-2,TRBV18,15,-,TGTGCCAGCTCACCGAGCGTGGTAGGGACCGGGGAGCTGTTTTTT,CASSPSVVGTGELFF
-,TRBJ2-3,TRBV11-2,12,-,TGTGCCAGCAGCTTAGGGGGAGATACGCAGTATTTT,CASSLGGDTQYF
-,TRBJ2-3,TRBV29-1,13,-,TGCAGCGTTGGACTAGTGTTGAAAGATACGCAGTATTTT,CSVGLVLKDTQYF
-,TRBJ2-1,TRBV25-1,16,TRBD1,TGTGCCAGCAGTAAAAGCGGTCGACAGGGGAGGAATGAGCAGTTCTTC,CASSKSGRQGRNEQFF
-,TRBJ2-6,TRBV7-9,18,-,TGTGCCAGCAGCTTAGGGATGGAGTCCTTCTCTGGGGCCAACGTCCTGACTTTC,CASSLGMESFSGANVLTF
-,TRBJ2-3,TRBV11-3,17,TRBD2,TGTGCCAGCAGCTTAGATTTTAGCGGGGCTAGCACAGATACGCAGTATTTT,CASSLDFSGASTDTQYF
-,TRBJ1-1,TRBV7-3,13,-,TGTGCCAGCAGCTTAACCGGGAACACTGAAGCTTTCTTT,CASSLTGNTEAFF
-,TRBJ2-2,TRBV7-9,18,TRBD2,TGTGCCAGCAGCCCGGCGGTTCGTCTAGCGGGAGTGAGCGGGGAGCTGTTTTTT,CASSPAVRLAGVSGELFF
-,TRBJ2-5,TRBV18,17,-,TGTGCCAGCTCACGAGACCAGATGGTGGCTTCGGGGGAGACCCAGTACTTC,CASSRDQMVASGETQYF
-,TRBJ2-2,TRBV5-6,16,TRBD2,TGTGCCAGCAGCCCTGCCGGGAGGGCCCACACCGGGGAGCTGTTTTTT,CASSPAGRAHTGELFF
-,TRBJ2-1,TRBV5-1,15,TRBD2,TGCGCCAGCAGCTTGGGGCTAGCGGGACCCAATGAGCAGTTCTTC,CASSLGLAGPNEQFF
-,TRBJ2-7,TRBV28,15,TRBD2,TGTGCCAGCAGCTTAGCGGGAGGGCCCCTCTACGAGCAGTACTTC,CASSLAGGPLYEQYF
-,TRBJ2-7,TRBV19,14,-,TGTGCCAGTAGTCCCGGGACGGGCCCCTACGAGCAGTACTTC,CASSPGTGPYEQYF
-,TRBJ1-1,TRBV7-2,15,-,TGTGCCAGCAGCTTAGGCCCCGGAGGGGACACTGAAGCTTTCTTT,CASSLGPGGDTEAFF
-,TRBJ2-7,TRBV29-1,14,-,TGCAGCGTCTTAGTAAGGGGTTTCCTCTACGAGCAGTACTTC,CSVLVRGFLYEQYF
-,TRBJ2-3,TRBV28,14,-,TGTGCCAGCAGTTTCCTAGTCGAAGCAGATACGCAGTATTTT,CASSFLVEADTQYF
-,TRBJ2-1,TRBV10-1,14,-,TGCGCCAGCAGCCGGAGGGCCGTGAACAATGAGCAGTTCTTC,CASSRRAVNNEQFF
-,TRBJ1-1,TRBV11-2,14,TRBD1,TGTGCCAGCAGCCCAATAAGGGGGCGAACTGAAGCTTTCTTT,CASSPIRGRTEAFF
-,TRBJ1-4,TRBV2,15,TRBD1,TGTGCCAGCAGTGAAGACAACAGGGGTAGGGAAAAACTGTTTTTT,CASSEDNRGREKLFF
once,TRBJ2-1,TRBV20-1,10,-,TGCAGTGCTAGAGACGTCGAGCAGTTCTTC,CSARDVEQFF
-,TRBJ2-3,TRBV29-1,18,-,TGCAGCGTCAAAAACCTCAGGATGAATAGAGCTGGCACAGATACGCAGTATTTT,CSVKNLRMNRAGTDTQYF
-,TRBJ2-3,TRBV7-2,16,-,TGTGCCAGCAGCTTAGGGGGCGTACCTAGCACAGATACGCAGTATTTT,CASSLGGVPSTDTQYF
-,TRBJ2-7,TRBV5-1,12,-,TGCGCCAGCAGTTACACCTCCTACGAGCAGTACTTC,CASSYTSYEQYF
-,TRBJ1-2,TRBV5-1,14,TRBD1,TGCGCCAGCAGGGAGGGGACAGGAGAATATGGCTACACCTTC,CASREGTGEYGYTF
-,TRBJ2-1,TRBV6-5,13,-,TGTGCCAGCAGCCGGGACTCCTACAATGAGCAGTTCTTC,CASSRDSYNEQFF
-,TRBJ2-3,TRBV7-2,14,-,TGTGCCAGCAACCCCGGGGGAGGTCGTTGGGGGCAGTATTTT,CASNPGGGRWGQYF
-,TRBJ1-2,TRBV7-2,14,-,TGTGCCAGCAGCTCTCAGTGGACAGCCTATGGCTACACCTTC,CASSSQWTAYGYTF
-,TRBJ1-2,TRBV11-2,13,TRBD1,TGTGCCAGCAGCCGGACAGGGCCCTATGGCTACACCTTC,CASSRTGPYGYTF
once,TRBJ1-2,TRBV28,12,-,TGTGCCACCCGCGCGGGGAATGATGGCTACACCTTC,CATRAGNDGYTF
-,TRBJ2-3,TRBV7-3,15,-,TGTGCCAGCAGCTTTGGACAAGTAAGCACAGATACGCAGTATTTT,CASSFGQVSTDTQYF
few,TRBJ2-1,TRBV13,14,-,TGTGCCAGCAGGACCGGGGGCTGGGGCAATGAGCAGTTCTTC,CASRTGGWGNEQFF
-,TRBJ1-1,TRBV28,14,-,TGTGCCAGCAGTTTAGCGGGACAAAACACTGAAGCTTTCTTT,CASSLAGQNTEAFF
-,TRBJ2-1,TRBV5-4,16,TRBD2,TGTGCCAGCAGCTTGGAACTAGCGGGAGTGAACAATGAGCAGTTCTTC,CASSLELAGVNNEQFF
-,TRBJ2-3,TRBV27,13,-,TGTGCCAGCCGGGGGCCTAGCACAGATACGCAGTATTTT,CASRGPSTDTQYF
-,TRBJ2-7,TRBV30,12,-,TGTGCCTGGGGGCCCTTCACTTACGAGCAGTACTTC,CAWGPFTYEQYF
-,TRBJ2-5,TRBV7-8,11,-,TGTGCCAGCAGTACCGGGGAGACCCAGTACTTC,CASSTGETQYF